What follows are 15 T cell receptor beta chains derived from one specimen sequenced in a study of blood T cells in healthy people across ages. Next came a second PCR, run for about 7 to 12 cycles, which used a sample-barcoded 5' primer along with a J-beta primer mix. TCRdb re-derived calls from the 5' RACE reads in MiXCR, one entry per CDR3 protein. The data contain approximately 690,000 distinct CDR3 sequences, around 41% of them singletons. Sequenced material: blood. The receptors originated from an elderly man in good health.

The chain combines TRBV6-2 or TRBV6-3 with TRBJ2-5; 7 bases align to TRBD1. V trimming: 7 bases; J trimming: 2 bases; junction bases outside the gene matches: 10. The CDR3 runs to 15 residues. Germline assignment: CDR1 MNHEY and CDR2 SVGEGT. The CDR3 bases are TGTGCCAGCACCCGGGACAGAACTATTCAAGAGACCCAGTACTTC. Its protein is CASTRDRTIQETQYF.

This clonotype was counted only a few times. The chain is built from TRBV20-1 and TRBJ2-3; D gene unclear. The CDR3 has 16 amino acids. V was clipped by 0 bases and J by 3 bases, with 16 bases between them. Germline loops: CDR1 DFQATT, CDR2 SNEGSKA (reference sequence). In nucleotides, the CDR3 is TGCAGTGCTAGAGATCCGCGGACGGTGCAGACAGATACGCAGTATTTT. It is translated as CSARDPRTVQTDTQYF.

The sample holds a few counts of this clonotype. CDR3 coding DNA: TGTGCCAGCAGCCCTGGATCCGCCTACGAGCAGTACTTC. Translating it yields CASSPGSAYEQYF. The chain carries TRBV7-2 and TRBJ2-7; D not certain. Looked up from germline, CDR1 is SGHTA and CDR2 is FQGNSA. With 5 bases removed from V and 2 bases from J, the gap between germline ends came to 10 bases. This CDR3 is built from 13 residues.

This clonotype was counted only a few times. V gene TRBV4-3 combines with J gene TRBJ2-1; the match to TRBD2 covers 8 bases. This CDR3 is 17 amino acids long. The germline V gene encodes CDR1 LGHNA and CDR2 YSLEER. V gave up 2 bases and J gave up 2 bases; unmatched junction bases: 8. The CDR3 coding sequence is TGCGCCAGCAGCCAATTAAGCGGGAGCCGGACCTACAATGAGCAGTTCTTC. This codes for CASSQLSGSRTYNEQFF.

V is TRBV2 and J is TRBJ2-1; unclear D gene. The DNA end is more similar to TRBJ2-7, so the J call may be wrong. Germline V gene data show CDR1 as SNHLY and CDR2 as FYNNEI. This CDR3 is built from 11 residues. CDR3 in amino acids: CASAASNEQYF. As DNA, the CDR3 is TGTGCCAGCGCAGCTTCCAATGAGCAGTACTTC.

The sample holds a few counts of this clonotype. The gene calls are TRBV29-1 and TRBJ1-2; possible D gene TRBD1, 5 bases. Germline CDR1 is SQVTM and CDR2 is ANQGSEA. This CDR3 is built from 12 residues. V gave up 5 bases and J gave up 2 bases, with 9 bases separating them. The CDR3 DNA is TGCAGCGTTCAGAGGGGCAACTATGGCTACACCTTC. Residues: CSVQRGNYGYTF.

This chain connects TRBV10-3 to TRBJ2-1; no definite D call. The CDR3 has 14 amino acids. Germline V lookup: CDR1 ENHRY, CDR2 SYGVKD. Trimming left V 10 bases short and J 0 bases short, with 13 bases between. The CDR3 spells CATKEADSYNEQFF. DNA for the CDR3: TGTGCCACCAAAGAAGCCGACTCCTACAATGAGCAGTTCTTC.

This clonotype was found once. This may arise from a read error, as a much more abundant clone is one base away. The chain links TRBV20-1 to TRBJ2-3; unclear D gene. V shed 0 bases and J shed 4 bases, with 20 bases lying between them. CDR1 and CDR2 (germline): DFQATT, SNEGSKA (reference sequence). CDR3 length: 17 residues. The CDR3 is CSARDLTKAVGADTQYF. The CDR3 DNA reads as TGCAGTGCTAGAGACCTAACGAAGGCGGTGGGCGCAGATACGCAGTATTTT.

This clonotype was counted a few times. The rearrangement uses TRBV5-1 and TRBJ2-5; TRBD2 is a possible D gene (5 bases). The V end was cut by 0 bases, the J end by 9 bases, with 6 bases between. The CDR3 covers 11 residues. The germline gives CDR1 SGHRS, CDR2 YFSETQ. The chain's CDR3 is CASSLVGAQYF. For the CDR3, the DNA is TGCGCCAGCAGCTTGGTCGGGGCCCAGTACTTC. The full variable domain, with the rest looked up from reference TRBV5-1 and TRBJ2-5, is KAGVTQTPRYLIKTRGQQVTLSCSPISGHRSVSWYQQTPGQGLQFLFEYFSETQRNKGNFPGRFSGRQFSNSRSEMNVSTLELGDSALYLCASSLVGAQYFGPGTRLLVL.

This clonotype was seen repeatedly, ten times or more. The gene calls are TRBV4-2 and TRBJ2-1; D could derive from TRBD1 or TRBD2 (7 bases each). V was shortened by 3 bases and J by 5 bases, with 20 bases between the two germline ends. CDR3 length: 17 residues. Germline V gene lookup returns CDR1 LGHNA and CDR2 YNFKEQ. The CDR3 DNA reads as TGTGCCAGCAGCCATCATCAGGGGGGCGGGAGAGACAATGAGCAGTTCTTC. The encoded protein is CASSHHQGGGRDNEQFF.

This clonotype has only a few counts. CDR3 DNA: TGTGCCAGCAGGCACCTGACCGGGACTACCAACTACGAGCAGTACTTC. Its translation is CASRHLTGTTNYEQYF. The rearrangement links TRBV6-5 to TRBJ2-7; 7 bases align to TRBD2. Trimming at V came to 6 bases and at J to 3 bases, leaving 14 bases not matched to a gene. Germline V gives CDR1 MNHEY, CDR2 SVGAGI. The CDR3 contains 16 residues.

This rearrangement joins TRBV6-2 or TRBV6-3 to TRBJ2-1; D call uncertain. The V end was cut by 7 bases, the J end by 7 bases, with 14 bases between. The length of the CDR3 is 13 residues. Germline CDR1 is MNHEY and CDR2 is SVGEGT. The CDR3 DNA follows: TGTGCCAGCAACCTATTTCGGTCGAATGAGCAGTTCTTC. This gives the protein CASNLFRSNEQFF.

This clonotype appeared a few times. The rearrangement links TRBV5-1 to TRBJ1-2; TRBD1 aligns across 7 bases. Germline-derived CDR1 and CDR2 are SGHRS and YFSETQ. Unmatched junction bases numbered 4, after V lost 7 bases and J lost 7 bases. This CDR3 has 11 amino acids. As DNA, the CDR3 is TGCGCCAGCGGGACAGAGGCTGGCTACACCTTC. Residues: CASGTEAGYTF.

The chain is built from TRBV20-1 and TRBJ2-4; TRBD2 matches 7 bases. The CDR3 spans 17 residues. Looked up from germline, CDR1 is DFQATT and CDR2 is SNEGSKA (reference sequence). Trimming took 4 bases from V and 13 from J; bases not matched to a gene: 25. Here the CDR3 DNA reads TGCAGTGCTACTACCCCTCATATTCCGGGAGGAGTCAATGAGCAGTACTTC. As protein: CSATTPHIPGGVNEQYF.

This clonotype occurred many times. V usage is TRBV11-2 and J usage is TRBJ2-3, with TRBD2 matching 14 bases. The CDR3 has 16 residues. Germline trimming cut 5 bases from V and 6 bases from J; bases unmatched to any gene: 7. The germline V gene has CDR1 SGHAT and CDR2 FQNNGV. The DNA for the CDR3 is TGTGCCAGCAGCATTGGGACTAGCGGGAGTGGGGATACGCAGTATTTT. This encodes CASSIGTSGSGDTQYF.